The next 30 T cell receptor beta chains were all read from a single sample in a study of OX40 agonist ivuxolimab in advanced cancers. Sequenced by immunoSEQ multiplex PCR; TCRdb stores in-frame clones only, minus some. The sample shows over 75,000 clones, roughly 89% of them seen only once. The sequenced sample was CD4+ or CD8+ T cells sorted from blood, obtained in a trial of the OX40 agonist ivuxolimab. All receptors derive from an adult with an advanced solid tumor such as melanoma, head and neck, liver or kidney cancer.

The chain couples TRBV20-1 to TRBJ2-3; D is ambiguous. The CDR3 consists of 11 residues. The V end lost 6 bases, the J end lost 4 bases, and 8 bases lay between the germline ends. Germline values: CDR1 DFQATT, CDR2 SNEGSKA (reference sequence). The CDR3 here is CSAPDADTQYF. CDR3 bases: TGCAGTGCCCCGGACGCAGATACGCAGTATTTT.

The chain carries TRBV9 and TRBJ2-1, with D perhaps TRBD2 (6 bases). Trimming shortened V by 0 bases and J by 4 bases, and 14 bases separated the two germline ends. This CDR3 is 16 amino acids long. The germline CDR1 and CDR2 sequences are SGDLS and YYNGEE. Here the CDR3 reads CASSVGLAGRYNEQFF. The DNA for the CDR3 is TGTGCCAGCAGCGTAGGTTTGGCGGGAAGATACAATGAGCAGTTCTTC. Full variable domain (missing parts from reference TRBV9 and TRBJ2-1): DSGVTQTPKHLITATGQRVTLRCSPRSGDLSVYWYQQSLDQGLQFLIQYYNGEERAKGNILERFSAQQFPDLHSELNLSSLELGDSALYFCASSVGLAGRYNEQFFGPGTRLTVL.

The chain couples TRBV5-1 to TRBJ2-5, with 10 bases lining up with TRBD1. The CDR3 extends over 15 amino acids. Trimming at V came to 1 base and at J to 5 bases, leaving 5 bases not matched to a gene. The germline V gene has CDR1 SGHRS and CDR2 YFSETQ. CDR3 nucleotides: TGCGCCAGCAGCTTGCCCGGGACAGGGGTGGAGACCCAGTACTTC. This sequence encodes CASSLPGTGVETQYF. The full variable domain, with the rest looked up from reference TRBV5-1 and TRBJ2-5, is KAGVTQTPRYLIKTRGQQVTLSCSPISGHRSVSWYQQTPGQGLQFLFEYFSETQRNKGNFPGRFSGRQFSNSRSEMNVSTLELGDSALYLCASSLPGTGVETQYFGPGTRLLVL.

The rearrangement joins TRBV6-4 to TRBJ2-7; 16 bases map to TRBD2. Germline lookup yields CDR1 MRHNA and CDR2 SNTAGT. Trimming took 5 bases from V and 5 from J; bases not matched to a gene: 15. This CDR3 is built from 19 residues. The CDR3 DNA sequence: TGTGCCAGCAGTCCTCCCGGGACTAGCGGGAGGGATTCAGGCCACGAGCAGTACTTC. Its protein is CASSPPGTSGRDSGHEQYF.

This chain links TRBV6-6 with TRBJ2-7; D possibly corresponds to TRBD1 (5 bases). The CDR3 runs to 15 residues. Trimming shortened V by 4 bases and J by 5 bases, and 18 bases separated the two germline ends. Germline CDR1 reads MNHNY; CDR2 reads SVGAGI (reference sequence). CDR3 sequence reads: CASSLAGLSGNEQYF. The CDR3, as DNA: TGTGCCAGCAGTTTGGCAGGGTTATCTGGCAACGAGCAGTACTTC.

This rearrangement joins TRBV30 to TRBJ2-1; 7 bases align to TRBD1. The V and J ends lost 0 bases and 6 bases, in that order; junction bases with no gene match: 5. CDR1 and CDR2 (germline): GTSNPN, SVGIG (reference sequence). This CDR3 has 14 residues. CDR3 coding DNA: TGTGCCTGGAGTGTTGGGGCAGGGGGCAATGAGCAGTTCTTC. Translated, it gives CAWSVGAGGNEQFF.

The gene calls are TRBV27 and TRBJ1-1; weak D call: TRBD1 (6 bases). V lost 5 bases, J lost 0 bases, and 13 bases lay in between. The CDR3 runs to 15 residues. Germline CDR1 reads MNHEY; CDR2 reads SMNVEV (reference sequence). CDR3 bases: TGTGCCAGCAGTCCCTCCACAGGGATGAACACTGAAGCTTTCTTT. It specifies CASSPSTGMNTEAFF.

J is TRBJ2-7 and V is TRBV10-3; no definite D call. Germline V CDR1 and CDR2: ENHRY, SYGVKD. Trimming shortened V by 0 bases and J by 7 bases, and 4 bases separated the two germline ends. The CDR3 is 11 residues long. As DNA, the CDR3 is TGTGCCATCAGTGAGTCGTGGGAGCAGTACTTC. This gives the protein CAISESWEQYF.

J is TRBJ2-1 and V is TRBV7-8, with 7 nucleotides matching TRBD2. The CDR3 runs to 15 residues. The trim removed 2 bases at V and 4 bases at J, leaving 5 bases unmatched. Germline CDR1 and CDR2: SGHVS and FQNEAQ. The CDR3 spells CASSLWGGTYNEQFF. The CDR3 DNA follows: TGTGCCAGCAGCTTATGGGGGGGAACTTACAATGAGCAGTTCTTC.

The chain has TRBV7-9 and TRBJ2-7, with 7 bases matching TRBD1. This CDR3 has 19 residues. V trimming: 3 bases; J trimming: 3 bases; junction bases outside the gene matches: 20. Germline lookup yields CDR1 SEHNR and CDR2 FQNEAQ (reference sequence). The CDR3 protein is CASSFHTGQRMPWGYEQYF. CDR3 coding DNA: TGTGCCAGCAGCTTCCATACGGGACAGCGAATGCCCTGGGGCTACGAGCAGTACTTC.

The chain recombines TRBV9 with TRBJ2-7, with TRBD2 matching over 8 bases. Germline trimming cut 0 bases from V and 6 bases from J; bases unmatched to any gene: 11. The germline gives CDR1 SGDLS, CDR2 YYNGEE. There are 16 residues in the CDR3. The DNA of the CDR3 is TGTGCCAGCAGCGTAGCCCTTACGGGAGGGCGTGGCGAGCAGTACTTC. This codes for CASSVALTGGRGEQYF.

The chain has TRBV27 and TRBJ2-7; D call uncertain. Between the trimmed V and J ends, which lost 4 bases and 5 bases, there was a span of 0 bases. Germline CDR1 reads MNHEY; CDR2 reads SMNVEV (reference sequence). CDR3 size: 9 residues. The CDR3 region has the DNA TGTGCCAGCAGTTACGAGCAGTACTTC. Protein sequence: CASSYEQYF.

This sequence joins TRBV6-6 and TRBJ2-7; 12 nucleotides match TRBD2. Trimming cost V 5 bases and J 2 bases; bases outside gene matches: 4. This CDR3 spans 15 amino acids. Germline V gives CDR1 MNHNY, CDR2 SVGAGI (reference sequence). CDR3 coding DNA: TGTGCCAGCAGTAGGACTAGCGGGGTAGCCTACGAGCAGTACTTC. This translates into CASSRTSGVAYEQYF.

V gene TRBV7-9 combines with J gene TRBJ2-7, with 8 bases that match TRBD1. V trimming: 1 base; J trimming: 5 bases; junction bases outside the gene matches: 4. The CDR3 loop spans 14 amino acids. Germline assignment: CDR1 SEHNR and CDR2 FQNEAQ (reference sequence). The CDR3: CASSLGTGSNEQYF. CDR3 nucleotide sequence: TGTGCCAGCAGCTTAGGGACAGGGTCTAACGAGCAGTACTTC.

This chain uses TRBV30 with TRBJ1-2; unclear D gene. V was clipped by 4 bases and J by 6 bases, with 18 bases between them. This CDR3 is 14 amino acids long. The germline gives CDR1 GTSNPN, CDR2 SVGIG (reference sequence). This chain's CDR3 is CAWIARSGLNGYTF. CDR3 nucleotides: TGTGCCTGGATCGCTCGGTCGGGTTTGAATGGCTACACCTTC.

The genes are TRBV28 and TRBJ2-7; D perhaps matches TRBD2 (5 bases). CDR3 length: 16 residues. The V end was cut by 7 bases, the J end by 0 bases, with 19 bases between. From germline, CDR1 is MDHEN and CDR2 SYDVKM. CDR3 sequence: CASIGRGPESSYEQYF. In DNA, the CDR3 is TGTGCCAGCATAGGTCGCGGGCCCGAGAGCTCCTACGAGCAGTACTTC.

There are a few counts of this clone. The chain recombines TRBV27 with TRBJ1-5; D might be TRBD1 (5 bases). This CDR3 contains 13 residues. V gave up 5 bases and J gave up 5 bases, with 10 bases separating them. The germline gives CDR1 MNHEY, CDR2 SMNVEV (reference sequence). The CDR3 nucleotides read TGTGCCAGCAGTCGGGGACGAGATCAGCCCCAGCATTTT. Amino acids: CASSRGRDQPQHF.

This clone was recorded a few times. The chain links TRBV4-1 to TRBJ2-7; 9 nucleotides agree with TRBD2. Germline CDR1 and CDR2: MGHRA and YSYEKL. The CDR3 has 18 amino acids. Losses at the gene ends were 0 bases for V and 2 bases for J; bases not matched to a gene: 11. This chain's CDR3 is CASSQELAGLPRAYEQYF. The CDR3 DNA sequence: TGCGCCAGCAGCCAAGAGCTAGCGGGACTACCGAGGGCCTACGAGCAGTACTTC.

The V and J genes are TRBV29-1 and TRBJ1-2; tentative D call: TRBD1 (6 bases). Germline V gives CDR1 SQVTM, CDR2 ANQGSEA. There are 12 residues in the CDR3. CDR3 amino acids: CSYRDTNYGYTF. CDR3 coding DNA: TGCAGTTACCGGGACACCAACTATGGCTACACCTTC.

J is TRBJ1-2 and V is TRBV30; unclear D gene. V lost 2 bases and J 11 bases, leaving 18 bases between the germline ends. Germline lookup yields CDR1 GTSNPN and CDR2 SVGIG (reference sequence). The CDR3 length is 13 residues. In DNA form, the CDR3 reads TGTGCCTGGAGTTATCTCCCGCGCGGTCGGTACACCTTC. Its protein is CAWSYLPRGRYTF.

The chain is built from TRBV7-9 and TRBJ2-1; D is unclear. Germline CDR1 reads SEHNR; CDR2 reads FQNEAQ (reference sequence). CDR3 length equals 11 residues. Trimming shortened V by 6 bases and J by 9 bases, and 9 bases separated the two germline ends. CDR3 sequence: CASRKDREQFF. CDR3 nucleotides: TGTGCCAGCAGGAAAGACCGTGAGCAGTTCTTC.

J is TRBJ1-1 and V is TRBV5-1; no definite D call. Per the germline V gene, CDR1 is SGHRS and CDR2 is YFSETQ. V lost 1 base and J lost 2, with 15 bases in between. This CDR3 region has 16 residues. DNA of the CDR3: TGCGCCAGCAGCTTGAGTGGCGAGAGGGTTAACACTGAAGCTTTCTTT. Its protein is CASSLSGERVNTEAFF.

The table lists this clone with a count of one. The J gene is TRBJ2-4, the V gene TRBV4-1, with no clear D. V shed 1 base and J shed 7 bases, with 2 bases lying between them. The CDR3 spans 11 residues. Germline CDR1 MGHRA, CDR2 YSYEKL. Here the CDR3 reads CASSQGNIQYF. The CDR3 region has the DNA TGCGCCAGCAGCCAAGGGAACATTCAGTACTTC.

The V and J genes are TRBV9 and TRBJ1-6, with no clear D. The length of the CDR3 is 13 residues. V was clipped by 0 bases and J by 9 bases, with 7 bases between them. Germline CDR1 SGDLS, CDR2 YYNGEE. Here the CDR3 DNA reads TGTGCCAGCAGCGTAGGAGGGCGTTCACCCCTCCACTTT. It encodes CASSVGGRSPLHF. The whole variable domain, remainder taken from reference TRBV9 and TRBJ1-6, is DSGVTQTPKHLITATGQRVTLRCSPRSGDLSVYWYQQSLDQGLQFLIQYYNGEERAKGNILERFSAQQFPDLHSELNLSSLELGDSALYFCASSVGGRSPLHFGNGTRLTVT.

CDR3 sequence: CASSYRTGGYEQYF. The CDR3 DNA reads TGTGCCAGCAGTTACAGGACAGGGGGCTACGAGCAGTACTTC. The V and J genes are TRBV27 and TRBJ2-5; 10 nucleotides match TRBD1. The end of the DNA aligns better with TRBJ2-7, so the J call may be wrong. Germline loops: CDR1 MNHEY, CDR2 SMNVEV (reference sequence). The CDR3 covers 14 residues.

This chain connects TRBV5-1 to TRBJ2-5, with 14 bases identical to TRBD2. CDR1 SGHRS and CDR2 YFSETQ come from the germline V gene. Trimming cost V 1 base and J 2 bases; bases outside gene matches: 4. This CDR3 region has 17 residues. The CDR3 nucleotides are TGCGCCAGCAGCTTGTCCGGGACTAGCGGGGGACAAGAGACCCAGTACTTC. It encodes CASSLSGTSGGQETQYF.

V and J are TRBV19 and TRBJ2-7, with TRBD1 as a possible D gene (5 bases). V lost 6 bases, J lost 2 bases, and 17 bases lay in between. The CDR3 loop spans 15 amino acids. Germline CDR1 reads LNHDA; CDR2 reads SQIVND (reference sequence). CDR3 sequence reads: CASSLTPQGTYEQYF. The CDR3 nucleotides read TGTGCCAGTAGCTTGACCCCCCAGGGTACCTACGAGCAGTACTTC.

The chain links TRBV7-6 to TRBJ2-1; no firm D call. V lost 8 bases and J lost 6, with 11 bases in between. CDR1 and CDR2 (germline): SGHVS, FNYEAQ. The CDR3 length is 12 residues. The CDR3 spells CASSGSRNEQFF. CDR3 bases: TGTGCCAGCTCGGGCAGCCGCAATGAGCAGTTCTTC. Complete variable domain (other parts from reference TRBV7-6 and TRBJ2-1): GAGVSQSPRYKVTKRGQDVALRCDPISGHVSLYWYRQALGQGPEFLTYFNYEAQQDKSGLPNDRFSAERPEGSISTLTIQRTEQRDSAMYRCASSGSRNEQFFGPGTRLTVL.

The chain is built from TRBV5-4 and TRBJ2-1; D is unresolved. The germline CDR1 and CDR2 sequences are SGHNT and YYREEE (reference sequence). The CDR3 runs to 12 residues. The V gene lost 2 bases and the J gene lost 13 bases, with 13 bases spanning the gap. This chain's CDR3 is CASSFGLKKQFF. The CDR3 region has the DNA TGTGCCAGCAGCTTTGGCCTCAAAAAACAGTTCTTC.

The chain employs TRBV30 and TRBJ2-5; D possibly corresponds to TRBD1 (6 bases). This CDR3 is 14 amino acids long. V was cut by 0 bases and J by 5 bases, with 13 bases left in between. The germline V gene has CDR1 GTSNPN and CDR2 SVGIG (reference sequence). CDR3 in amino acids: CAWSVFRGSETQYF. The CDR3 DNA follows: TGTGCCTGGAGTGTATTCAGGGGCTCGGAGACCCAGTACTTC.